Listed here are 30 T cell receptor beta chains from one sample, sequenced in a study of T cell clones after liver transplantation. Clones were sequenced by immunoSEQ multiplex PCR, and TCRdb holds only the in-frame ones, with some missing. The table records some 15,000 clones, roughly 84% of them present only once. This material consisted of CD8+ T cells from blood, taken 47 months after liver transplant. These TCRs come from a human patient who received a liver transplant. Some T cells may trace back to the graft donor.

V usage is TRBV5-1 and J usage is TRBJ2-7; 7 bases are a match to TRBD1. The trim removed 3 bases at V and 7 bases at J, leaving 16 bases unmatched. Germline V CDR1 and CDR2: SGHRS, YFSETQ. This CDR3 comprises 16 residues. The CDR3 DNA follows: TGCGCCAGCAGCTCCCGAACTCAGGGGGTACCTTGGGAGCAGTACTTC. Its protein is CASSSRTQGVPWEQYF.

This clone was seen a handful of times. This CDR3 is also generated by other DNA sequences in the sample. V gene TRBV4-1 combines with J gene TRBJ2-7; tentatively, D is TRBD2 (6 bases). Germline CDR1 reads MGHRA; CDR2 reads YSYEKL. Trimming removed 3 bases at V and 0 bases at J, with 9 bases between. The CDR3 length is 14 residues. The CDR3, as DNA: TGCGCCAGCAGCCAGGGGGGATTCTCCTACGAGCAGTACTTC. It codes for CASSQGGFSYEQYF.

This clone showed up just once. The chain combines TRBV27 with TRBJ2-5; possible D gene TRBD1, 6 bases. The CDR3 contains 14 residues. Germline CDR1 MNHEY, CDR2 SMNVEV (reference sequence). The V and J ends lost 5 bases and 1 base respectively, with 11 bases between them. CDR3 in amino acids: CASSVTGTQETQYF. The CDR3 region has the DNA TGTGCCAGCAGTGTTACAGGGACCCAAGAGACCCAGTACTTC.

This chain joins TRBV5-8 and TRBJ1-5; 7 bases fit TRBD1. After removal of 4 bases from V and 7 bases from J, the junction contained 11 bases not matched to a gene. Germline loops: CDR1 SGHTS, CDR2 YDEGEE. The CDR3 covers 15 residues. The CDR3 DNA reads TGTGCCAGCAGCCCCCAGGGGGTACGAGGGCAGCCCCAGCATTTT. Its protein product is CASSPQGVRGQPQHF.

This chain connects TRBV27 to TRBJ1-1; weak D call: TRBD1 (5 bases). The CDR3 has 13 amino acids. The germline CDR1 and CDR2 sequences are MNHEY and SMNVEV (reference sequence). Trimming left V 7 bases short and J 5 bases short, with 14 bases between. CDR3 sequence reads: CASKTQGWTEAFF. For the CDR3, the DNA is TGTGCCAGCAAGACGCAGGGTTGGACTGAAGCTTTCTTT.

The gene calls are TRBV6-5 and TRBJ2-1; D is undetermined. Looked up from germline, CDR1 is MNHEY and CDR2 is SVGAGI. The germline V and J ends were trimmed by 0 bases and 8 bases, with 11 bases remaining between them. The CDR3 consists of 14 residues. As DNA, the CDR3 is TGTGCCAGCAGTTACTCAGTTGACGCCCATGAGCAGTTCTTC. Residues: CASSYSVDAHEQFF.

V usage is TRBV6-5 and J usage is TRBJ2-1, with 12 bases aligning to TRBD2. Germline V gene sequence: CDR1 MNHEY, CDR2 SVGAGI. J lost 3 bases, V lost 4 bases, and 4 bases had no gene match. This CDR3 spans 16 amino acids. CDR3 residues: CASSSGLAGIYNEQFF. The CDR3 nucleotides are TGTGCCAGCAGTTCCGGACTAGCGGGAATCTACAATGAGCAGTTCTTC.

DNA for the CDR3: TGTGCCAGCAGCCTCCCGGGACTAGCGGGGGGCCCGAGCACAGATACGCAGTATTTT. It codes for CASSLPGLAGGPSTDTQYF. The chain is built from TRBV7-2 and TRBJ2-3, with TRBD2 identical over 15 bases. V shed 5 bases, J shed 0 bases, and the junction held 9 bases outside the gene matches. The CDR3 has 19 amino acids. The germline V gene encodes CDR1 SGHTA and CDR2 FQGNSA. Supplemented by reference TRBV7-2 and TRBJ2-3, the full variable domain reads GAGVSQSPSNKVTEKGKDVELRCDPISGHTALYWYRQSLGQGLEFLIYFQGNSAPDKSGLPSDRFSAERTGGSVSTLTIQRTQQEDSAVYLCASSLPGLAGGPSTDTQYFGPGTRLTVL.

The gene calls are TRBV9 and TRBJ2-5; 8 bases align to TRBD2. The CDR3 extends over 15 amino acids. The germline gives CDR1 SGDLS, CDR2 YYNGEE. V gave up 0 bases and J gave up 0 bases; unmatched junction bases: 1. DNA for the CDR3: TGTGCCAGCAGCGTAGCGGGGGGGGACCAAGAGACCCAGTACTTC. Amino acid sequence: CASSVAGGDQETQYF.

This rearrangement joins TRBV29-1 to TRBJ2-7; no firm D call. The CDR3 extends over 12 amino acids. Trimming took 3 bases from V and 4 from J, leaving 10 bases between them. The germline gives CDR1 SQVTM, CDR2 ANQGSEA. CDR3 bases: TGCAGCGTTGAGCAGGACCCATACGAGCAGTACTTC. Residues: CSVEQDPYEQYF.

This chain links TRBV4-1 with TRBJ2-1; tentative D call: TRBD1 (8 bases). Germline CDR1 MGHRA, CDR2 YSYEKL. CDR3 length equals 18 residues. Trimming left V 0 bases short and J 5 bases short, with 20 bases between. CDR3 loop: CASSQDGGTGGAHNEQFF. The CDR3 region has the DNA TGCGCCAGCAGCCAAGATGGGGGAACAGGGGGGGCCCACAATGAGCAGTTCTTC.

This chain uses TRBV9 with TRBJ2-2; 7 nucleotides agree with TRBD2. Per germline, CDR1 SGDLS and CDR2 YYNGEE. The trim removed 0 bases at V and 6 bases at J, leaving 8 bases unmatched. This CDR3 is built from 16 residues. CDR3 in amino acids: CASSVVEREVAGELFF. The CDR3 nucleotides read TGTGCCAGCAGCGTAGTTGAGCGGGAAGTGGCCGGGGAGCTGTTTTTT.

The chain couples TRBV6-5 to TRBJ1-1; no clear D gene. The CDR3 covers 15 residues. V shed 6 bases and J shed 6 bases, with 20 bases lying between them. The germline gives CDR1 MNHEY, CDR2 SVGAGI. The CDR3 is CASRTGAGFNAEAFF. In nucleotides, the CDR3 is TGTGCCAGCAGGACCGGAGCGGGGTTTAACGCTGAAGCTTTCTTT.

The rearrangement uses TRBV7-9 and TRBJ1-1; weak D call: TRBD1 (5 bases). Trimming shortened V by 8 bases and J by 5 bases, and 9 bases separated the two germline ends. Germline values: CDR1 SEHNR, CDR2 FQNEAQ (reference sequence). The CDR3 contains 11 residues. In DNA form, the CDR3 reads TGTGCCAGCGTTTCAGGGACTGAAGCTTTCTTT. It translates to CASVSGTEAFF.

This clone was detected a few times. The genes are TRBV28 and TRBJ2-3; TRBD2 is a possible D gene (5 bases). Germline values: CDR1 MDHEN, CDR2 SYDVKM. This CDR3 is 13 amino acids long. V lost 6 bases, J lost 2 bases, and 9 bases lay in between. Here the CDR3 reads CASSTGLTDTQYF. The DNA for the CDR3 is TGTGCCAGCAGCACTGGACTCACAGATACGCAGTATTTT.

DNA for the CDR3: TGTGCCAGCAGACCGACTAGCGGGAGTACAAAGTCCTACGAGCAGTACTTC. Amino acid sequence: CASRPTSGSTKSYEQYF. This rearrangement joins TRBV5-4 to TRBJ2-7; 12 nucleotides align to TRBD2. Germline V gives CDR1 SGHNT, CDR2 YYREEE (reference sequence). The CDR3 sequence is 17 residues long. With V trimmed by 5 bases and J by 1 base, 10 bases remained unmatched. Full variable domain (missing parts from reference TRBV5-4 and TRBJ2-7): ETGVTQSPTHLIKTRGQQVTLRCSSQSGHNTVSWYQQALGQGPQFIFQYYREEENGRGNFPPRFSGLQFPNYSSELNVNALELDDSALYLCASRPTSGSTKSYEQYFGPGTRLTVT.

This chain connects TRBV6-5 to TRBJ2-1; unclear D gene. The CDR3 contains 10 residues. Germline CDR1 is MNHEY and CDR2 is SVGAGI. Trimming removed 10 bases at V and 4 bases at J, with 5 bases between. CDR3 sequence: CATSYNEQFF. As DNA, the CDR3 is TGTGCCACCTCATACAATGAGCAGTTCTTC.

This rearrangement joins TRBV27 to TRBJ2-7, with TRBD2 as a possible D gene (5 bases). V lost 2 bases and J lost 3, with 8 bases in between. Germline V CDR1 and CDR2: MNHEY, SMNVEV (reference sequence). This CDR3 region has 13 residues. DNA for the CDR3: TGTGCCAGCAGTTTACCGGGGAACTACGAGCAGTACTTC. The encoded protein is CASSLPGNYEQYF.

The chain has TRBV27 and TRBJ1-5; a possible D gene is TRBD1 (5 bases). The CDR3 covers 13 residues. CDR1 and CDR2 from the germline V gene are MNHEY and SMNVEV (reference sequence). V was trimmed by 3 bases and J by 5 bases, leaving 8 bases between them. The CDR3 coding sequence is TGTGCCAGCAGTTTGGGGGGGGATCAGCCCCAGCATTTT. This encodes CASSLGGDQPQHF.

The rearrangement links TRBV11-3 to TRBJ2-7; tentative D call: TRBD2 (5 bases). Trimming stripped 6 bases from V and 0 bases from J, with 12 bases between. The germline V gene encodes CDR1 SGHNT and CDR2 YENEEA. The CDR3 contains 14 residues. CDR3 nucleotide sequence: TGTGCCAGCAGGCGCGGGCTAAGCTCCTACGAGCAGTACTTC. This sequence encodes CASRRGLSSYEQYF. The variable domain in full, with the rest retrieved from reference TRBV11-3 and TRBJ2-7, is EAGVVQSPRYKIIEKKQPVAFWCNPISGHNTLYWYLQNLGQGPELLIRYENEEAVDDSQLPKDRFSAERLKGVDSTLKIQPAELGDSAVYLCASRRGLSSYEQYFGPGTRLTVT.

This clone was seen only a few times. In nucleotides, the CDR3 is TGTGCCAGCAGTGAAACGGGACTAGAATCGACAGATACGCAGTATTTT. It translates to CASSETGLESTDTQYF. This rearrangement joins TRBV2 to TRBJ2-3; 8 bases agree with TRBD2. Per germline, CDR1 SNHLY and CDR2 FYNNEI. J lost 3 bases, V lost 2 bases, and 7 bases had no gene match. There are 16 residues in the CDR3.

The chain recombines TRBV14 with TRBJ2-3, with TRBD1 matching 7 bases. J lost 2 bases, V lost 7 bases, and 6 bases had no gene match. The V gene's germline CDR1 is SGHDN and CDR2 FVKESK. The CDR3 consists of 14 residues. In DNA, the CDR3 is TGTGCCAGCACCCGAACAGGGGCCACAGATACGCAGTATTTT. It translates to CASTRTGATDTQYF.

This CDR3 is CASITSGGSAYNEQFF. The CDR3 bases are TGTGCCAGCATAACTAGCGGGGGATCGGCCTACAATGAGCAGTTCTTC. The chain joins TRBV7-9 to TRBJ2-1; 11 nucleotides align to TRBD2. Germline lookup yields CDR1 SEHNR and CDR2 FQNEAQ (reference sequence). The V gene end was trimmed by 7 bases and the J gene end by 2 bases; junction bases not matched to a gene: 7. The CDR3 spans 16 residues.

This clone has a handful of counts. The chain links TRBV5-6 to TRBJ2-1, with TRBD2 matching over 7 bases. The CDR3 sequence is 11 residues long. The germline V gene has CDR1 SGHDT and CDR2 YYEEEE. V shed 0 bases, J shed 12 bases, and the junction held 0 bases outside the gene matches. CDR3 region: CASSLGGGQFF. Written as DNA, the CDR3 is TGTGCCAGCAGCTTGGGCGGGGGGCAGTTCTTC.

This sequence joins TRBV6-5 and TRBJ2-7; the match to TRBD2 covers 9 bases. Trimming cost V 6 bases and J 2 bases; bases outside gene matches: 5. CDR1 is MNHEY, CDR2 SVGAGI, per germline. The CDR3 sequence is 14 residues long. The CDR3, as DNA: TGTGCCAGCAGCCCGACTAGCGGAACCTACGAGCAGTACTTC. Its protein is CASSPTSGTYEQYF.

The chain is built from TRBV19 and TRBJ2-5; 8 bases line up with TRBD1. The DNA matches TRBJ2-7 better at its end, which makes the J call doubtful. Germline lookup yields CDR1 LNHDA and CDR2 SQIVND (reference sequence). CDR3 length: 13 residues. CDR3 in DNA: TGTGCCAGTAGTATGGGACAGGACTACGAGCAGTACTTC. Protein product: CASSMGQDYEQYF.

This sequence joins TRBV4-3 and TRBJ1-5; D gene ambiguous. Trimming pared 0 bases from V and 1 base from J, leaving 7 bases between. The CDR3 is made up of 15 amino acids. CDR1 LGHNA and CDR2 YSLEER come from the germline V gene. This chain's CDR3 is CASSQDGASNQPQHF. The CDR3 region has the DNA TGCGCCAGCAGCCAAGACGGCGCAAGCAATCAGCCCCAGCATTTT.

The chain couples TRBV6-6 to TRBJ1-2, with D possibly TRBD1 on 6 matching bases. Germline V lookup: CDR1 MNHNY, CDR2 SVGAGI (reference sequence). The CDR3 has 12 amino acids. The germline V and J ends were trimmed by 7 bases and 5 bases, with 11 bases remaining between them. CDR3 coding DNA: TGTGCCAGCACCCCCGGGACATATGGCTACACCTTC. Encoded protein: CASTPGTYGYTF.

The V call is TRBV9, the J call TRBJ1-4; unclear D gene. Trimming left V 7 bases short and J 6 bases short, with 19 bases between. The CDR3 sequence is 15 residues long. The germline CDR1 and CDR2 sequences are SGDLS and YYNGEE. CDR3 protein: CASGGGLSFDEKLFF. The CDR3 bases are TGTGCCAGCGGCGGTGGGCTAAGCTTCGATGAAAAACTGTTTTTT.

This clone counts as medium-sized (0.01 to 0.1%). The gene calls are TRBV15 and TRBJ1-1; possible D gene TRBD1, 5 bases. The germline gives CDR1 LNHNV, CDR2 YYDKDF (reference sequence). The V and J ends lost 0 bases and 10 bases respectively, with 12 bases between them. The length of the CDR3 is 13 residues. DNA for the CDR3: TGTGCCACCAGCAGAGAGACAGCCGGAGGAGCTTTCTTT. Translation: CATSRETAGGAFF.